The 14 T cell receptor beta chains listed next were all sequenced from one sample in a study of T cell responses to AZD1222 COVID-19 vaccine. TCRdb keeps only in-frame clones here, not all; method: immunoSEQ multiplex PCR. This sample has around 140,000 clones, with roughly nine tenths found just once. The sequenced sample was peripheral blood, obtained 28 days after the second AZD1222 dose. The source of these receptors is an adult who received the AZD1222 COVID-19 vaccine.

This clone has only one observation. This chain links TRBV7-3 with TRBJ2-1; 9 bases match TRBD2. CDR1 and CDR2 from the germline V gene are SGHTA and FQGTGA. V shed 5 bases and J 3 bases; nucleotides not matched to a gene: 5. The CDR3 totals 15 residues. This chain's CDR3 is CASSKAGGLYNEQFF. CDR3 sequence (DNA): TGTGCCAGCAGCAAAGCGGGAGGTCTCTACAATGAGCAGTTCTTC.

The V and J genes are TRBV9 and TRBJ2-1; maybe TRBD1 (6 bases). The CDR3 loop spans 17 amino acids. V was trimmed by 0 bases and J by 7 bases, leaving 20 bases between them. The germline V gene has CDR1 SGDLS and CDR2 YYNGEE. The CDR3 region is CASSVASGTLWGNEQFF. Written as DNA, the CDR3 is TGTGCCAGCAGCGTAGCGAGTGGGACACTCTGGGGGAATGAGCAGTTCTTC. The whole variable domain, remainder taken from reference TRBV9 and TRBJ2-1, is DSGVTQTPKHLITATGQRVTLRCSPRSGDLSVYWYQQSLDQGLQFLIQYYNGEERAKGNILERFSAQQFPDLHSELNLSSLELGDSALYFCASSVASGTLWGNEQFFGPGTRLTVL.

The V and J genes are TRBV5-1 and TRBJ1-1, with D perhaps TRBD1 (5 bases). Trimming removed 1 base from V and 3 bases from J, with 13 bases in between. This CDR3 region has 15 residues. CDR1 SGHRS and CDR2 YFSETQ come from the germline V gene. The CDR3 DNA reads TGCGCCAGCAGCTTGAGCAGGGCGGGCGACACTGAAGCTTTCTTT. It encodes CASSLSRAGDTEAFF. Full variable domain (outside the CDR3, taken from reference TRBV5-1 and TRBJ1-1): KAGVTQTPRYLIKTRGQQVTLSCSPISGHRSVSWYQQTPGQGLQFLFEYFSETQRNKGNFPGRFSGRQFSNSRSEMNVSTLELGDSALYLCASSLSRAGDTEAFFGQGTRLTVV.

The V gene is TRBV11-2, the J gene TRBJ1-4; D not resolved. V was trimmed by 5 bases and J by 2 bases, leaving 15 bases between them. CDR1 and CDR2 from the germline V gene are SGHAT and FQNNGV. The CDR3 is 16 amino acids. As DNA, the CDR3 is TGTGCCAGCAGCGGCAGCGGTGGGTTCACTAATGAAAAACTGTTTTTT. Residues: CASSGSGGFTNEKLFF. The full variable domain, in which reference TRBV11-2 and TRBJ1-4 provide the parts outside the CDR3, is EAGVAQSPRYKIIEKRQSVAFWCNPISGHATLYWYQQILGQGPKLLIQFQNNGVVDDSQLPKDRFSAERLKGVDSTLKIQPAKLEDSAVYLCASSGSGGFTNEKLFFGSGTQLSVL.

V and J are TRBV10-3 and TRBJ1-2; 7 bases are shared with TRBD1. CDR3 length: 10 residues. The germline V gene has CDR1 ENHRY and CDR2 SYGVKD. CDR3 region: CRQGGHGYTF. The CDR3 DNA follows: TGTCGTCAGGGGGGACATGGCTACACCTTC.

The J gene is TRBJ1-5, the V gene TRBV5-1; D gene unclear. The V gene's germline CDR1 is SGHRS and CDR2 YFSETQ. Trimming left V 0 bases short and J 3 bases short, with 7 bases between. This CDR3 is 14 amino acids long. The CDR3 reads CASSLGLNNQPQHF. The CDR3 DNA reads TGCGCCAGCAGCTTGGGACTGAACAATCAGCCCCAGCATTTT.

The gene calls are TRBV5-1 and TRBJ1-1; 8 nucleotides align to TRBD1. V lost 4 bases to trimming and J lost 1 base; unmatched junction nucleotides: 3. CDR1 is SGHRS, CDR2 YFSETQ, per germline. The CDR3 consists of 14 residues. The CDR3 bases are TGCGCCAGCAGCGCTGGGACAGGGAACACTGAAGCTTTCTTT. Amino acid sequence: CASSAGTGNTEAFF.

The chain links TRBV24-1 to TRBJ2-1; 7 positions match TRBD2. J gave up 3 bases and V 8 bases, and 3 bases lay outside the gene matches. The germline V gene has CDR1 KGHDR and CDR2 SFDVKD. The CDR3 totals 13 residues. The CDR3 bases are TGTGCCACCACCGGACTAGACTACAATGAGCAGTTCTTC. This sequence encodes CATTGLDYNEQFF.

The rearrangement joins TRBV7-2 to TRBJ1-1; D unclear. V was shortened by 2 bases and J by 1 base, with 8 bases between the two germline ends. The CDR3 length is 14 residues. The V gene's germline CDR1 is SGHTA and CDR2 FQGNSA. CDR3 in DNA: TGTGCCAGCAGCTTAAGGAACCCGAACACTGAAGCTTTCTTT. Its protein product is CASSLRNPNTEAFF.

The chain couples TRBV5-1 to TRBJ2-7; 9 nucleotides match TRBD1. Germline-derived CDR1 and CDR2 are SGHRS and YFSETQ. V lost 4 bases to trimming and J lost 1 base; unmatched junction nucleotides: 3. The CDR3 runs 14 residues. CDR3 sequence reads: CASSPGTGSYEQYF. The CDR3, as DNA: TGCGCCAGCAGCCCCGGGACAGGGTCCTACGAGCAGTACTTC.

This clone was observed a few times. The J gene is TRBJ1-5, the V gene TRBV28, with 9 nucleotides matching TRBD1. V was pared by 7 bases and J by 4 bases, with 11 bases of the junction left unmatched. This CDR3 spans 16 amino acids. Germline values: CDR1 MDHEN, CDR2 SYDVKM. The CDR3 sequence: CASTPTGGMRNQPQHF. The CDR3 region has the DNA TGTGCCAGCACTCCGACAGGGGGGATGAGAAATCAGCCCCAGCATTTT.

The rearrangement joins TRBV5-5 to TRBJ1-2, with a tentative D call TRBD1 (6 bases). The CDR3 has 14 residues. Germline-derived CDR1 and CDR2 are SGHKS and YYEKEE (reference sequence). The V end was cut by 7 bases, the J end by 3 bases, with 16 bases between. The CDR3 protein is CASQDRPGDYGYTF. The CDR3 DNA reads TGTGCCAGCCAAGACAGGCCCGGCGACTATGGCTACACCTTC.

V usage is TRBV28 and J usage is TRBJ2-5; 8 nucleotides line up with TRBD1. Germline V gives CDR1 MDHEN, CDR2 SYDVKM. The CDR3 consists of 13 residues. V trimming: 5 bases; J trimming: 4 bases; junction bases outside the gene matches: 3. CDR3 residues: CASSQGALETQYF. As DNA, the CDR3 is TGTGCCAGCAGTCAGGGGGCATTAGAGACCCAGTACTTC.

To note about this clone: The same CDR3 is also encoded by other DNA sequences in this sample. The chain recombines TRBV7-6 with TRBJ2-3, with 9 bases matching TRBD1. The CDR3 is 15 amino acids. V shed 3 bases and J 3 bases; nucleotides not matched to a gene: 4. The germline V gene has CDR1 SGHVS and CDR2 FNYEAQ. The CDR3: CASSFTGGGTDTQYF. The CDR3 nucleotides are TGTGCCAGCAGCTTTACAGGGGGCGGGACAGATACGCAGTATTTT.